Detailed here is one TCR beta chain. Its antigen is not known. TCRdb's copy holds only in-frame clones and misses some; the assay was immunoSEQ multiplex PCR. The sample shows 80,000 to 95,000 clones, approximately 83% of them seen only once. The sample originates from a study of PD-1 blockade in classical Hodgkin lymphoma. Trimming took off 8 bases at V and 1 base at J, with 11 bases between the two ends. Germline CDR1 reads SNHLY; CDR2 reads FYNNEI. This CDR3 is built from 13 residues. Whole-study results and caveats: For complete responders, baseline diversity was comparable to that of newly diagnosed patients. Nivolumab initiation under 1 year post-ASCT meant exclusion. Reported baseline diversity: healthy donors highest, relapsed/refractory patients lowest.

Time point meaning: cycle 4 day 1 (C4D1), after 5 to 7 weeks of nivolumab. Every patient had relapsed following autologous stem cell transplantation, and cohorts differed in brentuximab vedotin exposure. The chain is built from TRBV2 and TRBJ1-1; D uncertain. This specimen was peripheral blood mononuclear cells (PBMCs), taken before the fourth cycle of nivolumab. The TCR was taken from a human donor with classical Hodgkin lymphoma. CDR3 loop: CASLRDPNTEAFF. For the CDR3, the DNA is TGTGCCAGCCTAAGAGACCCGAACACTGAAGCTTTCTTT.